The 4 T cell receptor beta chains in this list originate from one sample, sequenced in a study of blood T cell repertoires in COVID-19. TCRdb's table, derived via immunoSEQ multiplex PCR, lists solely in-frame clones and lacks some. This table holds approximately 170,000 clones, approximately 81% found once. The sequencing input was peripheral blood. Receptors were obtained from a woman of 80 years or more with active or convalescent COVID-19.

V gene TRBV5-1 combines with J gene TRBJ1-4; 7 bases line up with TRBD1. CDR1 is SGHRS, CDR2 YFSETQ, per germline. The junction had 4 bases not matched to a gene; V was cut back by 4 bases and J by 4 bases. This CDR3 comprises 14 residues. CDR3 nucleotides: TGCGCCAGCAGCACGGGACAGCTTAATGAAAAACTGTTTTTT. Amino acids: CASSTGQLNEKLFF.

V usage is TRBV7-3 and J usage is TRBJ2-3; D remains ambiguous. Germline assignment: CDR1 SGHTA and CDR2 FQGTGA. The V end was cut by 4 bases, the J end by 0 bases, with 11 bases between. This CDR3 contains 15 residues. The CDR3 region is CASSSRGRSTDTQYF. In DNA, the CDR3 is TGTGCCAGCAGCTCCCGTGGCAGGAGCACAGATACGCAGTATTTT.

The sample holds a few counts of this clone. The J gene is TRBJ1-1, the V gene TRBV25-1; 7 bases are a match to TRBD1. The CDR3 is 14 amino acids. V was clipped by 3 bases and J by 4 bases; unmatched bases: 5. The germline CDR1 and CDR2 sequences are MGHDK and SYGVNS. CDR3 coding DNA: TGTGCCAGCAGTGATCCAGGGGGTATCACTGAAGCTTTCTTT. It is translated as CASSDPGGITEAFF.

This chain uses TRBV19 with TRBJ2-2, with 14 bases fitting TRBD2. This CDR3 has 19 residues. Germline values: CDR1 LNHDA, CDR2 SQIVND (reference sequence). V lost 4 bases and J lost 0; bases outside the gene matches: 7. The CDR3 is CASSRFGTSGRANTGELFF. The CDR3 DNA follows: TGTGCCAGTAGTAGGTTCGGGACTAGCGGGAGAGCGAACACCGGGGAGCTGTTTTTT. Based on the CDR3 plus reference TRBV19 and TRBJ2-2, the full variable domain is DGGITQSPKYLFRKEGQNVTLSCEQNLNHDAMYWYRQDPGQGLRLIYYSQIVNDFQKGDIAEGYSVSREKKESFPLTVTSAQKNPTAFYLCASSRFGTSGRANTGELFFGEGSRLTVL.